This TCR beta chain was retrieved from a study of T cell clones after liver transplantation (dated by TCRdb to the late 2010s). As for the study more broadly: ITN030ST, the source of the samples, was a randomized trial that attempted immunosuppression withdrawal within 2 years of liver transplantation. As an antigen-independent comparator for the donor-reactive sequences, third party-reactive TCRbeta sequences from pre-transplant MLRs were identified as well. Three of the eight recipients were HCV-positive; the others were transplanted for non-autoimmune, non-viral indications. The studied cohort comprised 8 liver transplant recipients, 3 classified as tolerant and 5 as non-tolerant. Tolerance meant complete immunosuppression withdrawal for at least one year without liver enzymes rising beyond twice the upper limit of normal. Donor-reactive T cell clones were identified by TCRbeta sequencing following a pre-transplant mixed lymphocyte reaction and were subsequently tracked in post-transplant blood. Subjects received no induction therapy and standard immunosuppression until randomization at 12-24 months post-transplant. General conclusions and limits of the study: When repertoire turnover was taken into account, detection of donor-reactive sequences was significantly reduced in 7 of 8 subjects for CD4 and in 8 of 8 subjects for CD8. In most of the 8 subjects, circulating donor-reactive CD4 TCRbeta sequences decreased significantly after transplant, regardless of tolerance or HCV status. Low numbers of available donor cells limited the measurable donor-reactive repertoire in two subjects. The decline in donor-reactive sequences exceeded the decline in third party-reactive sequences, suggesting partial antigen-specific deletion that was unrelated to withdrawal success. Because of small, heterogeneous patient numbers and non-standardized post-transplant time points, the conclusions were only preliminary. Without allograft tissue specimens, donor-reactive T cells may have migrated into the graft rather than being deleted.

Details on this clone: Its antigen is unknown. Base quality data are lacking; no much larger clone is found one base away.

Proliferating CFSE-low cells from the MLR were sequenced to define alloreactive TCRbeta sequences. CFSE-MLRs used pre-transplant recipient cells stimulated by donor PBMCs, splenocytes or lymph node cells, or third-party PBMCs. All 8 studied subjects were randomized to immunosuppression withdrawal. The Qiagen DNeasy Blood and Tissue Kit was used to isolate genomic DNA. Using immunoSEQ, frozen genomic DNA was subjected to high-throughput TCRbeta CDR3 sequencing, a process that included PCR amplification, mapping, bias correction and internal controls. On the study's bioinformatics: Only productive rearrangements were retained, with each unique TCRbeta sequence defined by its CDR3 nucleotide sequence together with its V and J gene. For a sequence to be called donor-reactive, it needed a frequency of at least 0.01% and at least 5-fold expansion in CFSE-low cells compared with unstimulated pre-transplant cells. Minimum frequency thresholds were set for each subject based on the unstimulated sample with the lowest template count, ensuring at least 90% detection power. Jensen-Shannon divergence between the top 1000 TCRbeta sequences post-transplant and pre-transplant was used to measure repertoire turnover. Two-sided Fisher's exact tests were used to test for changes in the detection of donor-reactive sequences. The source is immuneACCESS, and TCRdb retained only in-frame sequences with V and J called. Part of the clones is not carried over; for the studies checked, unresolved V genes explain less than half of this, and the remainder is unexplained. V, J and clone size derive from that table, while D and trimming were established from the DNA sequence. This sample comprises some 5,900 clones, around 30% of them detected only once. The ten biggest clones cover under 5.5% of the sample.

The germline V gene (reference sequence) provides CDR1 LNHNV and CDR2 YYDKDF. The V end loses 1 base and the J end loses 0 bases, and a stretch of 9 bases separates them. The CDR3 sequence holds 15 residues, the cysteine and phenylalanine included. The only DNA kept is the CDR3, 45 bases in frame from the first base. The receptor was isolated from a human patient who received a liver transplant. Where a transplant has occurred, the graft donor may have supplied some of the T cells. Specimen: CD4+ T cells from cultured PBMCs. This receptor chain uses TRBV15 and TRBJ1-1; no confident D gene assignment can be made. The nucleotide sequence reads TGTGCCACCAGCAGAGGTGGAACCCTGAACACTGAAGCTTTCTTT. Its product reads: CATSRGGTLNTEAFF.